This is a list of T cell receptor beta chains from one sample in a study of TIL therapy for anti-PD-1-resistant metastatic lung cancer. Generated by immunoSEQ multiplex PCR, the TCRdb table keeps only in-frame clones and is missing some. The data contain about 100,000 clones, under 70% of them singletons. Sequencing was performed on tumor tissue, taken at baseline. Receptors were obtained from a person aged 25-85 years with non-small cell lung cancer. The CDR3 runs from the conserved cysteine through the conserved F or W. D genes are given only for firm matches. Size is omitted from some rows. Given values are once, few, many or a class for expanded clones.

>-|TRBJ1-1|TRBV7-2|-
TGTGCCAGCAGCTTAGTTGGAGGGCCTACTGAAGCTTTCTTT
CASSLVGGPTEAFF
>-|TRBJ2-2|TRBV28|-
TGTGCCAGCAGTTTATATATTGAGGGCACCGGGGAGCTGTTTTTT
CASSLYIEGTGELFF
>-|TRBJ2-5|TRBV28|-
TGTGCCAGCAGTTTAGCCCTCAGCGGCCAGTACTTC
CASSLALSGQYF
>-|TRBJ1-1|TRBV19|-
TGTGCCAGTAGTAAGTCGAAAAGGTTTAACACTGAAGCTTTCTTT
CASSKSKRFNTEAFF
>-|TRBJ2-1|TRBV5-1|-
TGCGCCAGCAGCTCGGAACCGTACAATGAGCAGTTCTTC
CASSSEPYNEQFF
>-|TRBJ2-7|TRBV19|-
TGTGCCAGTAGCTCCGGGAGCGGCGACGAGCAGTACTTC
CASSSGSGDEQYF
>-|TRBJ1-4|TRBV30|-
TGTGCCTGGAGTCGAGACAGTAATGAAAAACTGTTTTTT
CAWSRDSNEKLFF
>-|TRBJ2-5|TRBV6-2/TRBV6-3|few
TGTGCCAGCAGTCCCCGGGACATCCAAGAGACCCAGTACTTC
CASSPRDIQETQYF
>TRBD1|TRBJ1-1|TRBV28|once
TGTGCCAGCAGTATACAGACAGGGGGCAATCTAGCTTTCTTT
CASSIQTGGNLAFF
>-|TRBJ2-7|TRBV7-9|-
TGTGCCAGCAGCCGCAGCGGATCCTACGAGCAGTACTTC
CASSRSGSYEQYF
>TRBD1|TRBJ2-2|TRBV29-1|-
TGCAGCGTTAAACAGGGGGGAAACACCGGGGAGCTGTTTTTT
CSVKQGGNTGELFF
>-|TRBJ1-5|TRBV27|-
TGTGCCAGCAGTAGCCTCGGGGGGCCCCAGCATTTT
CASSSLGGPQHF
>-|TRBJ1-5|TRBV7-2|-
TGTGCCAGCAGCTTAGGAGGGCCCCAGCATTTT
CASSLGGPQHF
>-|TRBJ1-1|TRBV11-3|-
TGTGCCAGCAGCCTAACAGGGCAAACCACTGAAGCTTTCTTT
CASSLTGQTTEAFF
>TRBD1|TRBJ2-1|TRBV18|few
TGTGCCAGCTCAAGGACTGGACAGGGAAATCTTGGGGCCTACAATGAGCAGTTCTTC
CASSRTGQGNLGAYNEQFF
>TRBD1|TRBJ1-2|TRBV3-1/TRBV3-2|few
TGTGCCAGCAGCCAAGATCTAGTCGACAGGGGGATAGCTAACTATGGCTACACCTTC
CASSQDLVDRGIANYGYTF
>-|TRBJ1-3|TRBV18|many
TGTGCCAGCTCCCTAAGGACAGCGGACTCTGGAAACACCATATATTTT
CASSLRTADSGNTIYF